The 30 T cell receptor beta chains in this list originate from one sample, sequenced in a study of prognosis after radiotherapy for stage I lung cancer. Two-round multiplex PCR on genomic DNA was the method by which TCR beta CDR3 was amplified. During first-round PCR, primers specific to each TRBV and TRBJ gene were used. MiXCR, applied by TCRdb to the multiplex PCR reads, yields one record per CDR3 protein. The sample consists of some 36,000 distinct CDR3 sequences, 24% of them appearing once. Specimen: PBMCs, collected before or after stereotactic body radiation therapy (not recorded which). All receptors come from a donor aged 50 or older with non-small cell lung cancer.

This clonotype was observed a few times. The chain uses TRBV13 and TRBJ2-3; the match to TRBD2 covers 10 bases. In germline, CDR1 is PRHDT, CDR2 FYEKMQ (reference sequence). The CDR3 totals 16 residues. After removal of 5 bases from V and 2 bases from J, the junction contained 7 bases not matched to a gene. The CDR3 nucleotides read TGTGCCAGCAGCCGTCTAGCGGGGGAGCCCACAGATACGCAGTATTTT. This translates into CASSRLAGEPTDTQYF.

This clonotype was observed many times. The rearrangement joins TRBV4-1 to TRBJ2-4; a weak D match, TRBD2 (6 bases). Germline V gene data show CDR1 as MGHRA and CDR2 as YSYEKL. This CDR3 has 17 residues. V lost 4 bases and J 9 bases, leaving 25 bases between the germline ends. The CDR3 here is CASSPSEGGDRKGIQYF. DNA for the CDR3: TGCGCCAGCAGCCCGTCGGAGGGCGGGGACCGTAAGGGCATTCAGTACTTC.

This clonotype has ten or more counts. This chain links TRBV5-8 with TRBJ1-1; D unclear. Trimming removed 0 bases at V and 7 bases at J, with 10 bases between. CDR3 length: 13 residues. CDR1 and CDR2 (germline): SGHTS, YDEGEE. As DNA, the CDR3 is TGTGCCAGCAGCTTGGTTCGTCAGCATGAAGCTTTCTTT. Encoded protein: CASSLVRQHEAFF.

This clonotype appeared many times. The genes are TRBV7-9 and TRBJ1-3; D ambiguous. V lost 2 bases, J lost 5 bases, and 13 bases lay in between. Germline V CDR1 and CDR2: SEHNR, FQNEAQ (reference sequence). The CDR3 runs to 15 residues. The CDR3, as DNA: TGTGCCAGCAGCTTATCTGGGCCAGCAAGAAACACCATATATTTT. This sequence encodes CASSLSGPARNTIYF.

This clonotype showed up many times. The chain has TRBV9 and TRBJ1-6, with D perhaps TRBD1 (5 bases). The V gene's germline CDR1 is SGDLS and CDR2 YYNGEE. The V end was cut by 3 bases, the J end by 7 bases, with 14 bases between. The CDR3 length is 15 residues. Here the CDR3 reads CASSGRGGPNSPLHF. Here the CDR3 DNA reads TGTGCCAGCAGCGGGAGGGGAGGGCCAAATTCACCCCTCCACTTT.

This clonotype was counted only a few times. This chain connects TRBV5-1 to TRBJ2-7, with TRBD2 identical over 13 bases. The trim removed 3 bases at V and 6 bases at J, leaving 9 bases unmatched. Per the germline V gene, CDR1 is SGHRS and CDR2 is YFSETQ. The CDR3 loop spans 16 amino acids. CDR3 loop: CASSWGTSGVSREQYF. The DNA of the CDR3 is TGCGCCAGCAGCTGGGGGACTAGCGGGGTGAGTCGCGAGCAGTACTTC. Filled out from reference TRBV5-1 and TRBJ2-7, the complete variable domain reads KAGVTQTPRYLIKTRGQQVTLSCSPISGHRSVSWYQQTPGQGLQFLFEYFSETQRNKGNFPGRFSGRQFSNSRSEMNVSTLELGDSALYLCASSWGTSGVSREQYFGPGTRLTVT.

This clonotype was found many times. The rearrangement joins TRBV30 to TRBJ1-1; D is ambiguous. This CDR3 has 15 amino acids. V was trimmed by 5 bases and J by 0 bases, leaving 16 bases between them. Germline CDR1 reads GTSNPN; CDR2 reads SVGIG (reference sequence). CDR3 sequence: CAWARHLAMNTEAFF. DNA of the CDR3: TGTGCCTGGGCCCGACACTTAGCCATGAACACTGAAGCTTTCTTT.

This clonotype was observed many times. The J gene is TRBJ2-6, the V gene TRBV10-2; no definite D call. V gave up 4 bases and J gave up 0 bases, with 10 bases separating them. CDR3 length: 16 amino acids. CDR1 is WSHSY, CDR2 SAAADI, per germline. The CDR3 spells CASSASGPSGANVLTF. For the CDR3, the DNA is TGCGCCAGCAGTGCTTCCGGGCCCTCTGGGGCCAACGTCCTGACTTTC.

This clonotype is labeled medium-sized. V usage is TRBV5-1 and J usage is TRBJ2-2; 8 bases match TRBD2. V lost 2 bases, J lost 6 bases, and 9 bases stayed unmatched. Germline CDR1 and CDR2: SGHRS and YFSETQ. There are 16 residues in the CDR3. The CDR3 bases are TGCGCCAGCAGCTTACGAGCGGGAGTTGGATCCGGGGAGCTGTTTTTT. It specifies CASSLRAGVGSGELFF.

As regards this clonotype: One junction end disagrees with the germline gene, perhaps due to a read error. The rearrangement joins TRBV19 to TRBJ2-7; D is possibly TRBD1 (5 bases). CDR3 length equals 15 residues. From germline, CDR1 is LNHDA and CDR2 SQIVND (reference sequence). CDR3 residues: CASSITRETNYEQYF. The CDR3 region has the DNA TGTGCAAGTAGTATCACCAGGGAAACAAACTACGAGCAGTACTTC. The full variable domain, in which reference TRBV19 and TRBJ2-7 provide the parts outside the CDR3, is DGGITQSPKYLFRKEGQNVTLSCEQNLNHDAMYWYRQDPGQGLRLIYYSQIVNDFQKGDIAEGYSVSREKKESFPLTVTSAQKNPTAFYLCASSITRETNYEQYFGPGTRLTVT.

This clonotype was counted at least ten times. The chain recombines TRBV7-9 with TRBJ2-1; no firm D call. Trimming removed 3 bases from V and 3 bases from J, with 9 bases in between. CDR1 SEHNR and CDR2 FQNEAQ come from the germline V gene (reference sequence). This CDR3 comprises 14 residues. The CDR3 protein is CASSFGRFYNEQFF. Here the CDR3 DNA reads TGTGCCAGCAGCTTCGGCAGGTTCTACAATGAGCAGTTCTTC.

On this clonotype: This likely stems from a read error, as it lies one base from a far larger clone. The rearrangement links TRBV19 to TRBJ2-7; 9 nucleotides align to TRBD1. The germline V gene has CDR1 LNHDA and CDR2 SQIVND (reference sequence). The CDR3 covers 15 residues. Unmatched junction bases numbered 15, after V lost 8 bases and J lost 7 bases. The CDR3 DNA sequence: TGTGCCAGTGGGGGATTTGGACAGGGGTTCAATGAGCAGTACTTC. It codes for CASGGFGQGFNEQYF.

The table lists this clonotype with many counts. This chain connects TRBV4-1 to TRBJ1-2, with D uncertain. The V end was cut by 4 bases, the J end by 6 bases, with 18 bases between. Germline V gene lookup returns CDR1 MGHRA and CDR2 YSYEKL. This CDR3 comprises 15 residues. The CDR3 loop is CASSREGLGFDGYTF. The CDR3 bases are TGCGCCAGCAGCCGAGAGGGCCTCGGGTTCGATGGCTACACCTTC.

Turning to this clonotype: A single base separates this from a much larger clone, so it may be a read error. CDR3 sequence reads: CASSQPGVVGTDTQYF. In nucleotides, the CDR3 is TGTGCCAGCAGCCAGCCGGGGGTCGTTGGCACAGATACGCAGTATTTT. The chain links TRBV3-1 to TRBJ2-3, with a weak D call TRBD2 (6 bases). The V gene's germline CDR1 is LGHDT and CDR2 YNNKEL (reference sequence). V dropped 3 bases and J dropped 1 base, with 14 bases sitting between them. The CDR3 contains 16 residues.

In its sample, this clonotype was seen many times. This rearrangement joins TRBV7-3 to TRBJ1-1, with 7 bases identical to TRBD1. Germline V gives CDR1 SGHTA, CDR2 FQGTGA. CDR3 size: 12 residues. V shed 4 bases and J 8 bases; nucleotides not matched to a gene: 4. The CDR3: CASSSYRGEAFF. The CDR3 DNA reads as TGTGCCAGCAGCTCGTACAGGGGCGAAGCTTTCTTT. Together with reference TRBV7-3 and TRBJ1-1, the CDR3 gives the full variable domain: GAGVSQTPSNKVTEKGKYVELRCDPISGHTALYWYRQSLGQGPEFLIYFQGTGAADDSGLPNDRFFAVRPEGSVSTLKIQRTERGDSAVYLCASSSYRGEAFFGQGTRLTVV.

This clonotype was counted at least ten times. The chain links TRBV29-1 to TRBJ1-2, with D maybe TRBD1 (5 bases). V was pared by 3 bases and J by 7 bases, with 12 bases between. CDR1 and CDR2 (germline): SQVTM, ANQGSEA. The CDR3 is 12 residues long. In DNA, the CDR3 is TGCAGCGTTGAGGGAAAGGGACGTGGCTACACCTTC. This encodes CSVEGKGRGYTF.

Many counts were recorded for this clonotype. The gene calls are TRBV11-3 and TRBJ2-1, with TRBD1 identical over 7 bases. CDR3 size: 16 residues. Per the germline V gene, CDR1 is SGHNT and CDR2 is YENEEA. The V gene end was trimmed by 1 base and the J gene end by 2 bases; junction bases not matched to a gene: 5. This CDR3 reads CASSLAQGVPYNEQFF. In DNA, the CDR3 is TGTGCCAGCAGCTTAGCCCAGGGGGTCCCCTACAATGAGCAGTTCTTC.

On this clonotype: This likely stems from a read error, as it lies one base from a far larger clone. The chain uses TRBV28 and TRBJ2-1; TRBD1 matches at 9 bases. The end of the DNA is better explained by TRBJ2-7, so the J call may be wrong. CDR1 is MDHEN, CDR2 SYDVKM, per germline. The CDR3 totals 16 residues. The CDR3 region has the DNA TGTGCCAGCAGTCTGTGGACAGGGGAGAGCTTCTACGAGCAGTACTTC. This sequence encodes CASSLWTGESFYEQYF.

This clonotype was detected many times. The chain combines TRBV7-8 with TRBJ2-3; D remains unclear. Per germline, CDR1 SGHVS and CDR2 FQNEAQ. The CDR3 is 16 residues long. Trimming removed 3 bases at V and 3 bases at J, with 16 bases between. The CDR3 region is CASSFNPASLTDTQYF. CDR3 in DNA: TGTGCCAGCAGCTTTAACCCCGCGTCCTTGACAGATACGCAGTATTTT.

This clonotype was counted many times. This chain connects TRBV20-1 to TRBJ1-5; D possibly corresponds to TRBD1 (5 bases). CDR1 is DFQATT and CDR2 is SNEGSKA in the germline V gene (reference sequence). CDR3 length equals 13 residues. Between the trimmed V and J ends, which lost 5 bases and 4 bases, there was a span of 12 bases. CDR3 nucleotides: TGCAGTGCTTCACAGGACCCAAATCAGCCCCAGCATTTT. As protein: CSASQDPNQPQHF.

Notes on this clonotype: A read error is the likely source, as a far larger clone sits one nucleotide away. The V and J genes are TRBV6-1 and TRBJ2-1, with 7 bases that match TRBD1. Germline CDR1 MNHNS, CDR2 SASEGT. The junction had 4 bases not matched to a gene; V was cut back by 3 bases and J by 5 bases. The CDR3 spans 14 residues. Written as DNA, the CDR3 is TGTGCCAGCAGTGAGTTACAGGGGAACAATGAGCAGTTCTTC. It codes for CASSELQGNNEQFF.

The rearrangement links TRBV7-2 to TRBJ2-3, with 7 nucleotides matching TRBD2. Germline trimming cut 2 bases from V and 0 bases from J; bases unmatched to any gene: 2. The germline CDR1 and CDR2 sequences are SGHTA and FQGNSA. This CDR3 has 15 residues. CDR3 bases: TGTGCCAGCAGCTTAAGGGGACTAAGCACAGATACGCAGTATTTT. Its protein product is CASSLRGLSTDTQYF.

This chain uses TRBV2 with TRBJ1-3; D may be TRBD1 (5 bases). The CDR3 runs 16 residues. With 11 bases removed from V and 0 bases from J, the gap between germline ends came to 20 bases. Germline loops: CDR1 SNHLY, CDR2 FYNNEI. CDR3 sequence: CAGERGLLRSGNTIYF. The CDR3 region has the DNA TGTGCCGGCGAAAGGGGCCTTCTACGCTCTGGAAACACCATATATTTT.

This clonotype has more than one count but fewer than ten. The CDR3 spells CASSFGGTGFVADTEAFF. CDR3 sequence (DNA): TGTGCCAGCAGCTTTGGGGGGACAGGGTTCGTTGCTGACACTGAAGCTTTCTTT. J is TRBJ1-1 and V is TRBV5-4; 9 bases line up with TRBD1. The CDR3 is made up of 18 amino acids. After removal of 2 bases from V and 3 bases from J, the junction contained 14 bases not matched to a gene. From germline, CDR1 is SGHNT and CDR2 YYREEE (reference sequence).

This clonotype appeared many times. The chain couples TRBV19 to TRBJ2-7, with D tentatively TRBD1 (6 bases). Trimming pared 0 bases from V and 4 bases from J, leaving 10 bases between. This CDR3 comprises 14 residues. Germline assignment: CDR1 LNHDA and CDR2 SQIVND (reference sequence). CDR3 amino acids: CASSIEAGAYEQYF. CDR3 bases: TGTGCCAGTAGTATAGAAGCAGGGGCGTACGAGCAGTACTTC.

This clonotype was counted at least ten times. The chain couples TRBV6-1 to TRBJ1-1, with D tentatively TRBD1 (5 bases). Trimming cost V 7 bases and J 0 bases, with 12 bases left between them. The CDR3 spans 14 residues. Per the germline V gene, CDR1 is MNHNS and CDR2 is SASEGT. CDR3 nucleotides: TGTGCCAGCATTAATAGACAGATGAACACTGAAGCTTTCTTT. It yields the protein CASINRQMNTEAFF.

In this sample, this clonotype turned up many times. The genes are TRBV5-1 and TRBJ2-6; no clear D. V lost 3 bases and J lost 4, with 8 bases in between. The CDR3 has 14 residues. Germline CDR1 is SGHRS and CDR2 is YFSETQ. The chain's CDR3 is CASSSNLGANVLTF. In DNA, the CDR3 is TGCGCCAGCAGCTCGAACCTGGGGGCCAACGTCCTGACTTTC.

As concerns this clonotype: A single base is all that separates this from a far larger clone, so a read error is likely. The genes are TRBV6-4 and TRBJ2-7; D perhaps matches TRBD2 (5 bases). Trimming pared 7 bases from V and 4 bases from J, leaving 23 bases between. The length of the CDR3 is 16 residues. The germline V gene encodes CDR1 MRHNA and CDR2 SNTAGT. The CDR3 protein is CASTVRAGDSFYEQYF. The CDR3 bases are TGTGCCAGCACCGTGAGGGCAGGTGATTCGTTTTACGAGCAGTACTTC.

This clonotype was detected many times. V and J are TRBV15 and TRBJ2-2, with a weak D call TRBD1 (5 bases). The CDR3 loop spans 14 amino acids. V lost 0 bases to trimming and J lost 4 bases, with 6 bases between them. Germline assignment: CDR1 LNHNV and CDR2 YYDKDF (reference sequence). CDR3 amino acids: CATSRDQGTGELFF. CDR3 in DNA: TGTGCCACCAGCAGAGATCAGGGCACCGGGGAGCTGTTTTTT.

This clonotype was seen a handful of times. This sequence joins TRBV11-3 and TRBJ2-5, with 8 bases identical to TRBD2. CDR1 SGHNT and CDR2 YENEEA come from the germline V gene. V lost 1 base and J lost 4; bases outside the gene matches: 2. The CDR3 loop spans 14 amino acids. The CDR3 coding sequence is TGTGCCAGCAGCTTAGGGCGGGGGGCAGAGACCCAGTACTTC. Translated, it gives CASSLGRGAETQYF.